This T cell receptor beta chain is from a study of post-analysis software for immune sequencing data. Overall study findings and caveats: F measure showed strong co-clustering of same-batch samples. Four to six TRBV segments were significantly more frequent in patients than in controls. TRBV5-6, TRBV5-1 and TRBV20-1 were among these segments.

A word on this clonotype: Its antigen remains unidentified.

Trimming took 6 bases from V and 0 from J, leaving 18 bases between them. CDR1 is MNHEY and CDR2 is SVGEGT in the germline V gene. This CDR3 is 17 amino acids long. Incorporated into the TCR beta cDNA libraries were unique molecular identifiers, which served to reduce PCR and sequencing biases. TCRdb used MiXCR to reprocess the PCR reads, holding one entry per CDR3 protein. The sample lists 350,000 to 450,000 distinct CDR3 sequences, 30% to 40% seen once, with roughly 8.2% in the top ten. The chain joins TRBV6-2 or TRBV6-3 to TRBJ2-1; D unresolved. The sample comprised blood. This TCR came from a girl aged 2-9 years with multiple sclerosis. CDR3 loop: CASSPPIPRSSYNEQFF. The CDR3 DNA reads TGTGCCAGCAGCCCTCCAATACCTAGGAGCTCCTACAATGAGCAGTTCTTC.